A single sample is the source of the 9 T cell receptor beta chains below, sequenced in a study of PD-1 blockade in classical Hodgkin lymphoma. The method was immunoSEQ multiplex PCR; TCRdb's version includes in-frame clones alone and lacks a portion of them. The table has about 97,000 clones, over 80% seen once. Every single patient, without exception, relapsed after autologous stem cell transplantation, and brentuximab vedotin exposure varied. The sample here was peripheral blood mononuclear cells (PBMCs), taken at baseline. These receptors all stem from a human donor with classical Hodgkin lymphoma.

The chain uses TRBV11-2 and TRBJ1-2; unclear D gene. The germline gives CDR1 SGHAT, CDR2 FQNNGV. This CDR3 is 12 amino acids long. The V and J ends lost 3 bases and 6 bases respectively, with 8 bases between them. The chain's CDR3 is CASSFEGDGYTF. The CDR3 nucleotides are TGTGCCAGCAGCTTTGAGGGCGATGGCTACACCTTC.

This chain joins TRBV19 and TRBJ2-5; D may be TRBD2 (6 bases). Germline V gene data show CDR1 as LNHDA and CDR2 as SQIVND (reference sequence). The ends were cut back, 2 bases at V and 3 bases at J, with 13 bases in the middle. The CDR3 runs 15 residues. CDR3 amino acids: CASSIRGSLEETQYF. The DNA of the CDR3 is TGTGCCAGTAGTATACGGGGGAGCTTGGAAGAGACCCAGTACTTC.

The gene calls are TRBV7-9 and TRBJ2-1; possibly TRBD1 for D (6 bases). Germline CDR1 reads SEHNR; CDR2 reads FQNEAQ (reference sequence). V was shortened by 4 bases and J by 7 bases, with 20 bases between the two germline ends. The CDR3 spans 16 residues. DNA for the CDR3: TGTGCCAGCAGCTGGTCCGTGGACAGCCTAGGGAATGAGCAGTTCTTC. It codes for CASSWSVDSLGNEQFF.

This clone showed up just once. This chain joins TRBV18 and TRBJ1-4, with D tentatively TRBD1 (6 bases). V was shortened by 4 bases and J by 4 bases, with 13 bases between the two germline ends. The CDR3 contains 15 residues. Germline assignment: CDR1 KGHSH and CDR2 LQKENI. In DNA, the CDR3 is TGTGCCAGCTCACGAGAGAAAGGGGGTAATGAAAAACTGTTTTTT. It encodes CASSREKGGNEKLFF.

This chain joins TRBV5-1 and TRBJ2-1; D possibly matches TRBD1 or TRBD2 (5 bases each). V dropped 0 bases and J dropped 6 bases, with 22 bases sitting between them. The length of the CDR3 is 18 residues. The V gene's germline CDR1 is SGHRS and CDR2 YFSETQ. The CDR3 DNA reads as TGCGCCAGCAGCTTGGGGGGGACGGACCGCACAAATTCCAATGAGCAGTTCTTC. Translating it yields CASSLGGTDRTNSNEQFF. Full variable domain (rest looked up from reference TRBV5-1 and TRBJ2-1): KAGVTQTPRYLIKTRGQQVTLSCSPISGHRSVSWYQQTPGQGLQFLFEYFSETQRNKGNFPGRFSGRQFSNSRSEMNVSTLELGDSALYLCASSLGGTDRTNSNEQFFGPGTRLTVL.

There are a few counts of this clone. V and J are TRBV15 and TRBJ2-5; no definite D call. V shed 2 bases and J shed 5 bases, with 6 bases lying between them. The CDR3 totals 12 residues. Germline V gene sequence: CDR1 LNHNV, CDR2 YYDKDF (reference sequence). The CDR3 DNA reads TGTGCCACCAGCAGAAGCTATGAGACCCAGTACTTC. Amino acid sequence: CATSRSYETQYF.

V usage is TRBV6-5 and J usage is TRBJ2-2; D perhaps matches TRBD1 (5 bases). Trimming shortened V by 7 bases and J by 4 bases, and 10 bases separated the two germline ends. There are 13 residues in the CDR3. The germline CDR1 and CDR2 sequences are MNHEY and SVGAGI. Written as DNA, the CDR3 is TGTGCCAGCAAAACAGGAATCACCGGGGAGCTGTTTTTT. As protein: CASKTGITGELFF.

The chain uses TRBV28 and TRBJ2-4; 9 positions match TRBD2. V was clipped by 1 base and J by 8 bases; unmatched bases: 6. In germline, CDR1 is MDHEN, CDR2 SYDVKM. CDR3 length: 15 residues. The CDR3 DNA reads as TGTGCCAGCAGTTTATTAGCGGGAGCGGGGCACATTCAGTACTTC. It translates to CASSLLAGAGHIQYF.

This clone has just a few counts. The genes are TRBV30 and TRBJ1-1, with a tentative D call TRBD1 (6 bases). This CDR3 has 10 residues. Germline V lookup: CDR1 GTSNPN, CDR2 SVGIG (reference sequence). V was trimmed by 6 bases and J by 10 bases, leaving 12 bases between them. The CDR3 nucleotides are TGTGCCTGTACAGGGAAGGGAGCTTTCTTT. This sequence encodes CACTGKGAFF.